A selection of T cell receptor beta chains follows, all from one sample in a study of OX40 agonist ivuxolimab in advanced cancers. Only in-frame clones appear in the TCRdb table, and some are missing; sequencing was by immunoSEQ multiplex PCR. The sample has about 68,000 clones, roughly 84% seen once. The source material was CD4+ or CD8+ T cells sorted from blood, sampled in a trial of the OX40 agonist ivuxolimab. The receptors come from an adult with an advanced solid tumor such as melanoma, head and neck, liver or kidney cancer. Both conserved end residues are trimmed from each CDR3.

v_call	j_call	cdr3_aa
TRBV7-9	TRBJ2-2	ASSPRGGLANTGELF
TRBV19	TRBJ1-5	ASCDSTNNQPQH
TRBV7-3	TRBJ2-1	ASSPGSAPNEQF
TRBV19	TRBJ2-6	ASSTRQGSGSGANVLT
TRBV30	TRBJ2-3	AWSVRGIRTDTQY
TRBV9	TRBJ1-1	ASSARARTEAF
TRBV4-2	TRBJ2-7	ASSRETSGPAWPYEQY
TRBV28	TRBJ1-2	ASSPVMGQGYGYT
TRBV28	TRBJ1-4	ASSRPGQGAVEKLF
TRBV30	TRBJ2-1	AWTPAYNEQF
TRBV25-1	TRBJ1-3	ASTEAGGGNTIY
TRBV27	TRBJ2-3	ASSPDREADTQY
TRBV19	TRBJ2-7	ASSIGAGRNYEQY
TRBV10-1	TRBJ2-2	ASSPGTGELF
TRBV25-1	TRBJ2-7	ASSVGSQGYEQY
TRBV5-4	TRBJ1-2	ASRSGTGEGYT
TRBV27	TRBJ2-5	ASSFRGPQETQY
TRBV11-3	TRBJ2-3	ARAPTDTQY
TRBV29-1	TRBJ1-2	SVEVSRGDGYT
TRBV28	TRBJ2-1	ASSSLAGVGNEQF
TRBV28	TRBJ1-4	ATGQTINEKLF
TRBV6-5	TRBJ2-3	ATRGVTTDTQY
TRBV10-2	TRBJ2-1	ASSFGTPENEQF
TRBV2	TRBJ1-6	ASSAEGYYNSPLH
TRBV29-1	TRBJ2-1	SVVGAYNEQF
TRBV7-2	TRBJ2-1	ASTLDRSRGNEQF
TRBV19	TRBJ2-7	ASSVTGETTYEQY
TRBV2	TRBJ2-2	ASRGGSNRGAGELF
TRBV5-6	TRBJ1-2	ASSLGAGDFDYGYT
TRBV12-5	TRBJ1-2	ASGVGDREGHGYT
TRBV19	TRBJ2-2	ASSSDGLTGLDTGELF
TRBV5-4	TRBJ1-3	ASSLDGVTSSGNTIY
TRBV6-6	TRBJ1-5	ASSYSQGPNQPQH
TRBV10-1	TRBJ1-1	ASRVERNTEAF
TRBV6-5	TRBJ2-1	ASSYSISGRAYEQF
TRBV28	TRBJ1-5	ASSLFAGGNQPQH
TRBV20-1	TRBJ1-2	SVLRLYGYT
TRBV15	TRBJ2-1	ATSRDVRAGRLRF
TRBV4-3	TRBJ1-1	ASSPRGTGEAF
TRBV14	TRBJ2-4	ASSQESAGLNIQY
TRBV5-4	TRBJ2-1	ASSSGLAGLRTNNEQF
TRBV30	TRBJ1-1	AYERNTEAF
TRBV28	TRBJ1-4	ASSRRSTNEKLF
TRBV28	TRBJ2-5	ASSRGTSGSVETQY
TRBV7-9	TRBJ2-3	ASSLMGGVQDTQY
TRBV7-2	TRBJ2-3	ASSLAAGIDTQY
TRBV25-1	TRBJ1-2	ASSEGLANYGYT
TRBV19	TRBJ2-7	ASRNSGTSGDLYEQY
TRBV5-1	TRBJ1-6	ASSPQDIGSPLH
TRBV7-2	TRBJ1-2	ASSLPLPDNYGYT
TRBV10-1	TRBJ1-1	ASSPLGVVGPEAF
TRBV2	TRBJ2-2	ASSADRSITGELF
TRBV28	TRBJ2-2	ASSIWLAGAGELF
TRBV5-6	TRBJ1-2	ASSLVLTNKEYGYT
TRBV28	TRBJ2-6	ASTSAGISGANVLT
TRBV21-1	TRBJ2-5	ASSKTYGTAQETQY
TRBV6-1	TRBJ2-1	ASSEGGSGSSYNEQF
TRBV6-1	TRBJ2-5	ASNPGNLGETQY
TRBV7-8	TRBJ2-1	ASSPSRENEQF